The clone carrying this T cell receptor beta chain was seen a single time. The data were taken from a study of blood T cells in healthy people across ages. Using a J-beta primer mix together with a sample-barcoded 5' primer, a second PCR was run for about 6 to 11 cycles. TCRdb reanalysed the 5' RACE reads using MiXCR and keeps one entry per CDR3 protein. The sample lists hundreds of thousands of distinct CDR3 sequences; about 56% were seen once. The CDR3 spans 18 residues. Germline trimming cut 1 base from V and 0 bases from J; bases unmatched to any gene: 9. Germline assignment: CDR1 MNHEY and CDR2 SVGEGT.

The sequencing sample was made of blood. The receptor was derived from a middle-aged man in good health. The rearrangement links TRBV6-2 or TRBV6-3 to TRBJ2-3, with 8 bases lining up with TRBD2. The CDR3 DNA reads TGTGCCAGCAGTTACTTACTAATAGCGGGGTCTAGCACAGATACGCAGTATTTT. It translates to CASSYLLIAGSSTDTQYF.